The 10 T cell receptor beta chains below were found in one sample sequenced in a study of response to subunit inactivated influenza vaccine. In TCRdb, the RT-PCR reads were re-called with MiXCR into one record per CDR3 protein. Here the sample spans 450,000 to 700,000 distinct CDR3 sequences, about 14% being singletons. The material was PBMCs from blood, obtained less than 13 days after vaccination. The receptors shown here come from a man aged 50 to 60 who received an inactivated influenza vaccine.

This chain uses TRBV9 with TRBJ1-1; possible D gene TRBD1, 6 bases. There are 15 residues in the CDR3. V was shortened by 0 bases and J by 4 bases, with 13 bases between the two germline ends. From germline, CDR1 is SGDLS and CDR2 YYNGEE. CDR3 nucleotides: TGTGCCAGCAGCGTAGAGGGGGGGGCAGGCACTGAAGCTTTCTTT. Protein sequence: CASSVEGGAGTEAFF.

There are many counts of this clonotype. The CDR3 is CASSLAGGRRYNEQFF. DNA for the CDR3: TGTGCCAGCAGTTTAGCGGGCGGGAGAAGGTACAATGAGCAGTTCTTC. The V call is TRBV12-3 or TRBV12-4, the J call TRBJ2-1, with 7 nucleotides matching TRBD2. There are 16 residues in the CDR3. V shed 0 bases and J 4 bases; nucleotides not matched to a gene: 6.

This chain uses TRBV6-1 with TRBJ2-3; tentative D call: TRBD2 (6 bases). CDR3 length equals 14 residues. The V gene's germline CDR1 is MNHNS and CDR2 SASEGT. The ends were cut back, 7 bases at V and 2 bases at J, with 13 bases in the middle. The CDR3 here is CASKKWGDTDTQYF. In DNA form, the CDR3 reads TGTGCCAGCAAGAAGTGGGGGGACACAGATACGCAGTATTTT.

This clonotype was seen a few times. The chain couples TRBV3-1 to TRBJ2-7, with no clear D. Trimming stripped 2 bases from V and 2 bases from J, with 7 bases between. The CDR3 contains 13 residues. The germline gives CDR1 LGHDT, CDR2 YNNKEL (reference sequence). The CDR3 DNA follows: TGTGCCAGCAGCCAAAACGGCCCCTACGAGCAGTACTTC. Its protein product is CASSQNGPYEQYF.

V is TRBV4-1 and J is TRBJ1-4, with 7 positions matching TRBD1. The V gene end was trimmed by 3 bases and the J gene end by 4 bases; junction bases not matched to a gene: 8. The CDR3 is 16 residues long. From germline, CDR1 is MGHRA and CDR2 YSYEKL. CDR3 amino acids: CASSQAPGTVNEKLFF. The DNA of the CDR3 is TGCGCCAGCAGCCAGGCTCCCGGGACAGTTAATGAAAAACTGTTTTTT.

This clonotype was seen a few times. The chain has TRBV19 and TRBJ2-7; no clear D. Trimming removed 10 bases from V and 0 bases from J, with 16 bases in between. There are 14 residues in the CDR3. CDR1 and CDR2 from the germline V gene are LNHDA and SQIVND (reference sequence). The CDR3 protein is CATSTLGRSYEQYF. The CDR3 DNA reads as TGTGCCACTTCAACCTTAGGCCGCTCCTACGAGCAGTACTTC.

This sequence joins TRBV18 and TRBJ2-7; tentatively, D is TRBD1 (6 bases). Per the germline V gene, CDR1 is KGHSH and CDR2 is LQKENI. Trimming removed 3 bases from V and 7 bases from J, with 13 bases in between. The CDR3 is made up of 13 amino acids. The CDR3 DNA reads as TGTGCCAGCTCACCTTGGACAGCGACTGAGCAGTACTTC. Translation: CASSPWTATEQYF. Filled out from reference TRBV18 and TRBJ2-7, the complete variable domain reads NAGVMQNPRHLVRRRGQEARLRCSPMKGHSHVYWYRQLPEEGLKFMVYLQKENIIDESGMPKERFSAEFPKEGPSILRIQQVVRGDSAAYFCASSPWTATEQYFGPGTRLTVT.

This clonotype was counted a few times. V gene TRBV2 combines with J gene TRBJ1-4; 7 nucleotides agree with TRBD1. Germline assignment: CDR1 SNHLY and CDR2 FYNNEI. The CDR3 loop spans 15 amino acids. The J segment lost 4 bases and the V segment lost 6 bases, leaving 8 bases of the junction unmatched. CDR3 in amino acids: CASRTGTANNEKLFF. CDR3 nucleotides: TGTGCCAGCAGGACCGGGACAGCTAATAATGAAAAACTGTTTTTT. Full variable domain (remainder filled in from reference TRBV2 and TRBJ1-4): EPEVTQTPSHQVTQMGQEVILRCVPISNHLYFYWYRQILGQKVEFLVSFYNNEISEKSEIFDDQFSVERPDGSNFTLKIRSTKLEDSAMYFCASRTGTANNEKLFFGSGTQLSVL.

The chain combines TRBV27 with TRBJ2-1, with no clear D. Trimming stripped 4 bases from V and 0 bases from J, with 13 bases between. The germline CDR1 and CDR2 sequences are MNHEY and SMNVEV (reference sequence). The CDR3 spans 16 residues. The CDR3 protein is CASSSPMVSSYNEQFF. The CDR3 DNA sequence: TGTGCCAGCAGTTCCCCGATGGTTAGCTCCTACAATGAGCAGTTCTTC.

The CDR3 bases are TGTGCCACCAGGACGATCGCCGGGGAGCTGTTTTTT. Translated, it gives CATRTIAGELFF. The chain has TRBV6-2 or TRBV6-3 and TRBJ2-2, with D hard to call. The CDR3 covers 12 residues. The germline CDR1 and CDR2 sequences are MNHEY and SVGEGT. V gave up 10 bases and J gave up 6 bases, with 12 bases separating them.